This is a list of T cell receptor beta chains from one sample in a study of blood T cell repertoires in COVID-19. Here immunoSEQ multiplex PCR was the method, and the copy in TCRdb shows in-frame clones only, minus some. The data hold about 87,000 clones, with 70% to 90% observed a single time. Sequencing was done on a sample of peripheral blood. The receptors stem from a man in his forties with acute or convalescent COVID-19. The CDR3 runs from the conserved cysteine through the conserved F or W. D genes are given only for firm matches. The size entry is marked missing in some rows and otherwise reads once, few, many or a size class.

V	size	D	J	DNA	CDR3
TRBV3-1/TRBV3-2	.	.	TRBJ1-2	TGTGCCAGCAGCCAAGATAGGCAGGATGGCTACACCTTC	CASSQDRQDGYTF
TRBV5-4	.	.	TRBJ1-2	TGTGCCAGCAGCCCCAAGGCGACAGGCGGACAACCTAACTATGGCTACACCTTC	CASSPKATGGQPNYGYTF
TRBV18	.	TRBD2	TRBJ2-5	TGTGCCAGCTCATCGGGACTAGCGGGGGGGCACGAGACCCAGTACTTC	CASSSGLAGGHETQYF
TRBV29-1	.	TRBD1	TRBJ2-2	TGCAGCGGGCACAGGGGGTCCGGGGAGCTGTTTTTT	CSGHRGSGELFF
TRBV7-2	once	.	TRBJ2-7	TGTGCCAGCAGCTTAGGAGAGACCTACGAGCAGTACTTC	CASSLGETYEQYF
TRBV6-2/TRBV6-3	few	.	TRBJ1-2	TGTGCCAGCAGCCGCTCTCTAGACGGAGGACCTAACTATGGCTACACCTTC	CASSRSLDGGPNYGYTF
TRBV27	.	TRBD1	TRBJ1-2	TGTGCCAGCAGTTCCCCTGGACAGGGAAACTATGGCTACACCTTC	CASSSPGQGNYGYTF
TRBV4-2	.	TRBD1	TRBJ1-6	TGTGCCAGCAGCCAAGGGGGGACAGGGGGATATAATTCACCCCTCCACTTT	CASSQGGTGGYNSPLHF
TRBV25-1	.	.	TRBJ2-5	TGTGCCAGCACCAGCGGAGGTCCGATGTTTGAGACCCAGTACTTC	CASTSGGPMFETQYF
TRBV6-7	.	.	TRBJ2-1	TGTGCCAGCAGGGCTGAGCAGTTCTTC	CASRAEQFF
TRBV2	few	.	TRBJ1-1	TGTGCCAGCACGGAGGGGCCGAACACTGAAGCTTTCTTT	CASTEGPNTEAFF
TRBV7-9	.	.	TRBJ1-2	TGTGCCAGCAGCTTGTATCGTTCTGATGGCTACACCTTC	CASSLYRSDGYTF
TRBV4-2	.	TRBD2	TRBJ2-1	TGTGCCAGCAGCCCGGGGGGGCCTCTCGACTACAATGAGCAGTTCTTC	CASSPGGPLDYNEQFF
TRBV19	.	TRBD1	TRBJ1-2	TGTGCCAGTAGTACCGACAGGGGGAACTATGGCTACACCTTC	CASSTDRGNYGYTF
TRBV13	.	.	TRBJ1-6	TGTGCCAGCAGCTTAGGGGGTCCCGCGGGATCACCCCTCCACTTT	CASSLGGPAGSPLHF
TRBV25-1	.	TRBD1	TRBJ1-1	TGTGCCAGCAGTGCACGACAGGGTGGGGCTGAAGCTTTCTTT	CASSARQGGAEAFF
TRBV25-1	.	TRBD1	TRBJ1-1	TGTGCCAGCAGCAGACAGGGGGTCACTGAAGCTTTCTTT	CASSRQGVTEAFF
TRBV7-8	.	.	TRBJ2-2	TGTGCCAGCAGCTTACTAGCGACCGGGGAGCTGTTTTTT	CASSLLATGELFF
TRBV5-1	few	TRBD2	TRBJ2-1	TGCGCCAGCAGCACGGGACTAGCGGGGAACAATGAGCAGTTCTTC	CASSTGLAGNNEQFF
TRBV2	.	.	TRBJ1-2	TGTGCCAGCAGTGAGGAGCAGATCTATGGCTACACCTTC	CASSEEQIYGYTF
TRBV29-1	.	.	TRBJ1-3	TGCAGCGTCTCACAGGGCACCTCTGGAAACACCATATATTTT	CSVSQGTSGNTIYF
TRBV7-9	few	TRBD1	TRBJ1-1	TGTGCCAGCAGCCTATGGACAGGGCTTAACACTGAAGCTTTCTTT	CASSLWTGLNTEAFF
TRBV27	.	.	TRBJ1-2	TGTGCCAGCAGTCCGTATCGGGATAGGGTGAGCTACACCTTC	CASSPYRDRVSYTF
TRBV9	.	.	TRBJ1-5	TGTGCCAGCAGCGTGACGGACAGTCCCAATCAGCCCCAGCATTTT	CASSVTDSPNQPQHF
TRBV27	.	.	TRBJ1-2	TGTGCCAGCAGTTTATCTGCAGGGGTAGGAGATGGCTACACCTTC	CASSLSAGVGDGYTF
TRBV19	.	.	TRBJ1-5	TGTGCCAGTAGTATTGGCAGGGCGGGCAATCAGCCCCAGCATTTT	CASSIGRAGNQPQHF
TRBV10-1	once	.	TRBJ1-2	TGCGCCAGCAGTGAGTGGGGGGATATCGGCTATGGCTACACCTTC	CASSEWGDIGYGYTF
TRBV27	.	.	TRBJ2-1	TGTGCCAGCAGTCCCACCGGGACAAGGGACAATGAGCAGTTCTTC	CASSPTGTRDNEQFF
TRBV19	.	TRBD1	TRBJ2-7	TGTGCCAGTAGTACCCAGGGGGCAACCTACGAGCAGTACTTC	CASSTQGATYEQYF
TRBV10-2	.	.	TRBJ1-1	TGCGCCAGCAGGGCGACAGGGAACACTGAAGCTTTCTTT	CASRATGNTEAFF
TRBV14	.	.	TRBJ2-3	TGTGCCAGCAGCCAAGATATCGGAGATACGCAGTATTTT	CASSQDIGDTQYF
TRBV5-1	.	TRBD1	TRBJ1-2	TGCGCCAGCAGCTTGGTGGACAGGCGAGACGGCTACACCTTC	CASSLVDRRDGYTF
TRBV13	.	.	TRBJ2-5	TGTGCCAGCAGCTTACAAGTTAGAGAGACCCAGTACTTC	CASSLQVRETQYF
TRBV30	.	.	TRBJ1-2	TGTGCCTGGAGTGCCCTTTCAGGGAACTATGGCTACACCTTC	CAWSALSGNYGYTF
TRBV7-8	.	TRBD1	TRBJ2-3	TGTGCCAGCAGCTTAGTGACAGGGCGATCCACAGATACGCAGTATTTT	CASSLVTGRSTDTQYF
TRBV7-2	.	TRBD2	TRBJ2-7	TGTGCCAGCAGCTTAAGGATGGGGCGGGGGAGCCAGTACGAGCAGTACTTC	CASSLRMGRGSQYEQYF
TRBV3-1/TRBV3-2	.	TRBD1	TRBJ1-3	TGTGCCAGCAGCCGCCGGACAGGCTCTGGAAACACCATATATTTT	CASSRRTGSGNTIYF
TRBV5-1	.	.	TRBJ1-6	TGCGCCAGCAGCTTTGCCGGTTCACCCCTCCACTTT	CASSFAGSPLHF
TRBV30	.	.	TRBJ1-1	TGTGCCTGGATAATTAGGCGGGGGACTGAAGCTTTCTTT	CAWIIRRGTEAFF
TRBV19	.	.	TRBJ2-7	TGTGCCACCGCGGGGACAGCGTATTCCTACGAGCAGTACTTC	CATAGTAYSYEQYF
TRBV3-1/TRBV3-2	.	TRBD2	TRBJ2-3	TGTGCCAGCAGCCAGACCGGGACTAGCGGGAGTATAGATACGCAGTATTTT	CASSQTGTSGSIDTQYF
TRBV7-2	.	TRBD2	TRBJ2-5	TGTGCCAGCAGCTTAGATGGGGCTAGCGGGCGGGAGACCCAGTACTTC	CASSLDGASGRETQYF
TRBV12-5	.	TRBD1	TRBJ1-1	TGTGCTAGTGGTTTGATTATTACCGGGACAGGGGGTAGGGAAGCTTTCTTT	CASGLIITGTGGREAFF
TRBV27	.	TRBD1	TRBJ2-1	TGTGCCAGCAGTGAAGGGACAGGGGGTGATGAGCAGTTCTTC	CASSEGTGGDEQFF
TRBV7-2	few	TRBD2	TRBJ2-7	TGTGCCAGCAGCGCCCGAGCTAGCGGGGGCGGGGACGAGCAGTACTTC	CASSARASGGGDEQYF
TRBV19	.	.	TRBJ1-5	TGTGCCAGTAGTCCGTCCTTCATTGTAGGGGGTCAGCCCCAGCATTTT	CASSPSFIVGGQPQHF